These 12 T cell receptor beta chains were all obtained from the same sample, sequenced in a study of resident and recirculating memory T cells in vitiligo (dated by TCRdb to 2016 to 2018). The library was generated by the immunoSEQ multiplex PCR assay. TCRdb took over this immuneACCESS table, retaining in-frame rearrangements with V and J assigned. Such tables are incomplete; in checked studies, under half of the missing clones stem from an unresolved V gene, and the remainder is unexplained. The sample table holds 55,000 to 75,000 clones, of which roughly 92% were seen once. The ten biggest clones cover just under 5% of the sample. The sample taken for sequencing was blood. These receptors were obtained from a male donor with vitiligo.

V and J are TRBV6-5 and TRBJ1-6; 7 nucleotides match TRBD1. This CDR3 is built from 16 residues. CDR1 MNHEY and CDR2 SVGAGI come from the germline V gene. The V and J ends lost 4 bases and 7 bases, in that order; junction bases with no gene match: 10. CDR3 bases: TGTGCCAGCAGTTCGACAGGGAGGTTAATGAATTCACCCCTCCACTTT. Translated: CASSSTGRLMNSPLHF.

This clone has a handful of counts. The chain joins TRBV9 to TRBJ2-7, with 7 bases fitting TRBD1. Germline V gives CDR1 SGDLS, CDR2 YYNGEE. Trimming at V came to 4 bases and at J to 2 bases, leaving 6 bases not matched to a gene. This CDR3 spans 14 amino acids. This chain's CDR3 is CASSTAGTAYEQYF. The DNA of the CDR3 is TGTGCCAGCAGCACTGCCGGGACAGCCTACGAGCAGTACTTC.

This clone was counted between two and nine times. The chain employs TRBV7-9 and TRBJ1-1; D gene unclear. The V end lost 4 bases, the J end lost 6 bases, and 6 bases lay between the germline ends. Looked up from germline, CDR1 is SEHNR and CDR2 is FQNEAQ (reference sequence). The CDR3 runs 11 residues. The CDR3 here is CASSSRSEAFF. DNA of the CDR3: TGTGCCAGCAGCTCCAGATCTGAAGCTTTCTTT.

The CDR3 sequence is CASSAREDQPQHF. The CDR3, as DNA: TGTGCCAGCAGCGCCAGGGAGGATCAGCCCCAGCATTTT. The V gene is TRBV6-5, the J gene TRBJ1-5; perhaps TRBD1 as D (5 bases). The germline gives CDR1 MNHEY, CDR2 SVGAGI. The germline V and J ends were trimmed by 6 bases and 5 bases, with 11 bases remaining between them. There are 13 residues in the CDR3.

The chain combines TRBV18 with TRBJ1-4; no clear D. Germline V lookup: CDR1 KGHSH, CDR2 LQKENI. Trimming stripped 2 bases from V and 12 bases from J, with 13 bases between. There are 13 residues in the CDR3. This CDR3 is CASSPYLWRELFF. The CDR3 DNA reads as TGTGCCAGCTCACCATATCTTTGGAGGGAACTGTTTTTT.

The chain carries TRBV4-1 and TRBJ1-6, with TRBD1 identical over 8 bases. CDR1 and CDR2 (germline): MGHRA, YSYEKL. V was pared by 1 base and J by 7 bases, with 9 bases of the junction left unmatched. The CDR3 runs 17 residues. The CDR3 bases are TGCGCCAGCAGCCAAGCGAGGACAGGGTTGGCGAATTCACCCCTCCACTTT. Translation gives CASSQARTGLANSPLHF.

The rearrangement joins TRBV7-9 to TRBJ2-7, with D perhaps TRBD1 (6 bases). CDR1 and CDR2 from the germline V gene are SEHNR and FQNEAQ (reference sequence). This CDR3 has 14 residues. V was clipped by 5 bases and J by 3 bases, with 14 bases between them. In DNA form, the CDR3 reads TGTGCCAGCAGCGCAGACGTACAGGGCTACGAGCAGTACTTC. It yields the protein CASSADVQGYEQYF.

The chain carries TRBV5-8 and TRBJ2-1, with 9 bases identical to TRBD1. Germline lookup yields CDR1 SGHTS and CDR2 YDEGEE. V lost 5 bases and J lost 8; bases outside the gene matches: 14. This CDR3 contains 16 residues. The CDR3 nucleotides are TGTGCCAGCAGTTCGCAGGGGACAGGGCCCGGGGATGAGCAGTTCTTC. Protein: CASSSQGTGPGDEQFF.

The chain is built from TRBV7-2 and TRBJ1-2; 8 bases map to TRBD1. CDR3 length: 16 amino acids. Losses at the gene ends were 5 bases for V and 7 bases for J; bases not matched to a gene: 15. Germline V gene lookup returns CDR1 SGHTA and CDR2 FQGNSA. The CDR3 region has the DNA TGTGCCAGCAGCACAATAGGACAGGGCGGTCTCGGTGGCTACACCTTC. This codes for CASSTIGQGGLGGYTF. Full variable domain (remainder filled in from reference TRBV7-2 and TRBJ1-2): GAGVSQSPSNKVTEKGKDVELRCDPISGHTALYWYRQSLGQGLEFLIYFQGNSAPDKSGLPSDRFSAERTGGSVSTLTIQRTQQEDSAVYLCASSTIGQGGLGGYTFGSGTRLTVV.

This clone showed up just once. V is TRBV6-4 and J is TRBJ2-2; 7 bases are a match to TRBD1. This CDR3 region has 16 residues. With V trimmed by 0 bases and J by 4 bases, 5 bases remained unmatched. The germline CDR1 and CDR2 sequences are MRHNA and SNTAGT. CDR3 sequence: CASSDSGGGSTGELFF. The CDR3, as DNA: TGTGCCAGCAGTGACTCAGGGGGCGGTAGCACCGGGGAGCTGTTTTTT.

J is TRBJ2-3 and V is TRBV13; 12 nucleotides align to TRBD2. J lost 0 bases, V lost 3 bases, and 7 bases had no gene match. This CDR3 comprises 18 residues. Germline V gives CDR1 PRHDT, CDR2 FYEKMQ (reference sequence). CDR3 region: CASSLGRLAGESTDTQYF. In DNA, the CDR3 is TGTGCCAGCAGCTTGGGTCGACTAGCGGGGGAAAGCACAGATACGCAGTATTTT. The complete variable domain, with remaining parts taken from reference TRBV13 and TRBJ2-3, reads AAGVIQSPRHLIKEKRETATLKCYPIPRHDTVYWYQQGPGQDPQFLISFYEKMQSDKGSIPDRFSAQQFSDYHSELNMSSLELGDSALYFCASSLGRLAGESTDTQYFGPGTRLTVL.

This clone was recorded only once. The chain uses TRBV7-2 and TRBJ2-7; 10 bases align to TRBD2. Losses at the gene ends were 5 bases for V and 5 bases for J; bases not matched to a gene: 12. The CDR3 is 16 amino acids. Per germline, CDR1 SGHTA and CDR2 FQGNSA. The CDR3 DNA reads as TGTGCCAGCAGCCCCCACCAAGCGGGGGGGAGCCACGAGCAGTACTTC. This codes for CASSPHQAGGSHEQYF.